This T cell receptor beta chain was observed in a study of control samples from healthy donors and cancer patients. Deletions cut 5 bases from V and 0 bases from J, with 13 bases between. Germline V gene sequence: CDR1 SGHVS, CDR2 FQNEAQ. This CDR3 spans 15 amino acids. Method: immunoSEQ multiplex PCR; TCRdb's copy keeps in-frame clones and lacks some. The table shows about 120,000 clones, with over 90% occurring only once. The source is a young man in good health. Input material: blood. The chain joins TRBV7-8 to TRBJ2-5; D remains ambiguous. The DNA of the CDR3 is TGTGCCAGCAGCCTAGGTGGCGGATACCAAGAGACCCAGTACTTC. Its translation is CASSLGGGYQETQYF.